This passage covers 18 T cell receptor beta chains from one sample sequenced in a study of blood T cell repertoires in COVID-19. The assay was immunoSEQ multiplex PCR, and TCRdb's table has in-frame clones only and misses some. In the table there are about 230,000 clones, about 82% of which are singletons. The material sequenced was peripheral blood. The receptors here all came from a man between 45 and 60 years old with COVID-19, enrolled during active disease.

The chain links TRBV29-1 to TRBJ1-1; D may be TRBD1 (6 bases). Looked up from germline, CDR1 is SQVTM and CDR2 is ANQGSEA. V was cut by 6 bases and J by 4 bases, with 18 bases left in between. This CDR3 has 14 residues. The CDR3 spells CSVAQTGSGTEAFF. CDR3 in DNA: TGCAGCGTAGCCCAAACAGGGTCAGGCACTGAAGCTTTCTTT.

The chain joins TRBV5-1 to TRBJ1-2, with unresolved D. Trimming removed 0 bases from V and 4 bases from J, with 7 bases in between. Germline CDR1 SGHRS, CDR2 YFSETQ. This CDR3 is built from 13 residues. CDR3 nucleotide sequence: TGCGCCAGCAGCTTGGACAAAACCTATGGCTACACCTTC. As protein: CASSLDKTYGYTF.

V is TRBV10-3 and J is TRBJ2-2; 10 bases match TRBD2. CDR1 and CDR2 (germline): ENHRY, SYGVKD. The V gene end was trimmed by 3 bases and the J gene end by 6 bases; junction bases not matched to a gene: 1. The CDR3 extends over 14 amino acids. The CDR3 loop is CAISEAGGPGELFF. CDR3 sequence (DNA): TGTGCCATCAGTGAAGCGGGGGGGCCCGGGGAGCTGTTTTTT.

The chain is built from TRBV5-1 and TRBJ2-1; D gene ambiguous. Per the germline V gene, CDR1 is SGHRS and CDR2 is YFSETQ. Deletions cut 1 base from V and 10 bases from J, with 15 bases between. The length of the CDR3 is 14 residues. The DNA for the CDR3 is TGCGCCAGCAGCTTGTTTTCAGGTACAATAGAGCAGTTCTTC. Its translation is CASSLFSGTIEQFF. Using reference TRBV5-1 and TRBJ2-1 for the parts outside the CDR3, the full variable domain is KAGVTQTPRYLIKTRGQQVTLSCSPISGHRSVSWYQQTPGQGLQFLFEYFSETQRNKGNFPGRFSGRQFSNSRSEMNVSTLELGDSALYLCASSLFSGTIEQFFGPGTRLTVL.

The V and J genes are TRBV9 and TRBJ1-4; D uncertain. Germline CDR1 reads SGDLS; CDR2 reads YYNGEE. The CDR3 covers 14 residues. The V and J ends lost 0 bases and 4 bases respectively, with 7 bases between them. The chain's CDR3 is CASSVGGVNEKLFF. As DNA, the CDR3 is TGTGCCAGCAGCGTAGGAGGAGTTAATGAAAAACTGTTTTTT.

The chain couples TRBV15 to TRBJ2-7, with TRBD1 as a possible D gene (5 bases). Between the trimmed V and J ends, which lost 5 bases and 1 base, there was a span of 9 bases. The CDR3 has 13 amino acids. CDR1 is LNHNV, CDR2 YYDKDF, per germline (reference sequence). CDR3 coding DNA: TGTGCCACCAGCGATCAGGGTTCCTACGAGCAGTACTTC. Residues: CATSDQGSYEQYF.

The rearrangement links TRBV7-9 to TRBJ1-6; TRBD1 is a possible D gene (5 bases). In germline, CDR1 is SEHNR, CDR2 FQNEAQ (reference sequence). Between the trimmed V and J ends, which lost 4 bases and 7 bases, there was a span of 17 bases. The CDR3 extends over 16 amino acids. CDR3 nucleotides: TGTGCCAGCAGCTACGATTTACAGGCCGGGAATTCACCCCTCCACTTT. This encodes CASSYDLQAGNSPLHF.

This clone occurred many times. This chain joins TRBV30 and TRBJ2-5, with TRBD1 as a possible D gene (5 bases). The V and J ends lost 0 bases and 3 bases respectively, with 14 bases between them. Germline-derived CDR1 and CDR2 are GTSNPN and SVGIG (reference sequence). CDR3 size: 15 residues. The DNA for the CDR3 is TGTGCCTGGAGTGTACAAAGGAGACAGAAAGAGACCCAGTACTTC. This sequence encodes CAWSVQRRQKETQYF.

The V and J genes are TRBV6-5 and TRBJ2-2, with D maybe TRBD1 (6 bases). Germline lookup yields CDR1 MNHEY and CDR2 SVGAGI. V was cut by 9 bases and J by 0 bases, with 14 bases left in between. This CDR3 is 15 amino acids long. This CDR3 reads CARVGGTANTGELFF. In DNA, the CDR3 is TGTGCCAGGGTTGGGGGCACCGCGAACACCGGGGAGCTGTTTTTT.

The chain employs TRBV5-1 and TRBJ2-3; 10 bases match TRBD2. In germline, CDR1 is SGHRS, CDR2 YFSETQ. V shed 0 bases, J shed 6 bases, and the junction held 13 bases outside the gene matches. This CDR3 contains 18 residues. In nucleotides, the CDR3 is TGCGCCAGCAGCTTGGCCCCCGTACTAGCGGGGAGTACGGATACGCAGTATTTT. Residues: CASSLAPVLAGSTDTQYF.

The genes are TRBV11-1 and TRBJ1-1; 7 bases match TRBD1. Germline values: CDR1 SGHAT, CDR2 FQDESV (reference sequence). CDR3 length equals 15 residues. V trimming: 5 bases; J trimming: 4 bases; junction bases outside the gene matches: 10. The CDR3 protein is CASSQRQGSATEAFF. The CDR3 DNA reads TGTGCCAGCAGCCAGCGACAGGGATCGGCCACTGAAGCTTTCTTT.

The rearrangement joins TRBV24-1 to TRBJ1-1, with 7 bases aligning to TRBD1. The CDR3 is 13 residues long. Germline V CDR1 and CDR2: KGHDR, SFDVKD. V trimming: 7 bases; J trimming: 4 bases; junction bases outside the gene matches: 5. The DNA of the CDR3 is TGTGCCACCAGCTTGACAGGGTCCACTGAAGCTTTCTTT. Its protein product is CATSLTGSTEAFF.

V gene TRBV11-2 combines with J gene TRBJ2-7; maybe TRBD1 (6 bases). CDR1 SGHAT and CDR2 FQNNGV come from the germline V gene. Trimming took off 5 bases at V and 6 bases at J, with 23 bases between the two ends. The CDR3 is 16 residues long. CDR3 coding DNA: TGTGCCAGCAGCCCCCGGGACATTCCTATGTTATTCGAGCAGTACTTC. It yields the protein CASSPRDIPMLFEQYF.

This chain uses TRBV19 with TRBJ2-7, with D perhaps TRBD1 (6 bases). Trimming removed 4 bases at V and 6 bases at J, with 10 bases between. Per germline, CDR1 LNHDA and CDR2 SQIVND (reference sequence). The CDR3 contains 12 residues. In DNA, the CDR3 is TGTGCCAGTAGTAAAAACAGGGTCGAGCAGTACTTC. It is translated as CASSKNRVEQYF. Full variable domain (missing parts from reference TRBV19 and TRBJ2-7): DGGITQSPKYLFRKEGQNVTLSCEQNLNHDAMYWYRQDPGQGLRLIYYSQIVNDFQKGDIAEGYSVSREKKESFPLTVTSAQKNPTAFYLCASSKNRVEQYFGPGTRLTVT.

The chain recombines TRBV2 with TRBJ2-1; 10 nucleotides match TRBD1. J gave up 5 bases and V 4 bases, and 5 bases lay outside the gene matches. CDR3 length: 15 residues. The V gene's germline CDR1 is SNHLY and CDR2 FYNNEI. CDR3 DNA: TGTGCCAGCAGTGGGGACAGGGGCTACCACAATGAGCAGTTCTTC. It yields the protein CASSGDRGYHNEQFF.

There are a few counts of this clone. The chain carries TRBV7-9 and TRBJ2-5; 9 positions match TRBD2. CDR1 and CDR2 from the germline V gene are SEHNR and FQNEAQ (reference sequence). The CDR3 totals 15 residues. Germline trimming cut 2 bases from V and 1 base from J; bases unmatched to any gene: 2. The CDR3 coding sequence is TGTGCCAGCAGCTTACCAGCGGGGGGCCAAGAGACCCAGTACTTC. This sequence encodes CASSLPAGGQETQYF.

The chain carries TRBV5-1 and TRBJ1-4, with D maybe TRBD1 (5 bases). The germline gives CDR1 SGHRS, CDR2 YFSETQ. CDR3 length: 15 residues. Trimming shortened V by 3 bases and J by 0 bases, and 9 bases separated the two germline ends. The CDR3 sequence is CASSWRQSTNEKLFF. CDR3 coding DNA: TGCGCCAGCAGCTGGCGACAGTCAACTAATGAAAAACTGTTTTTT.

The chain links TRBV28 to TRBJ2-6, with D possibly matching TRBD2 (7 bases). Germline loops: CDR1 MDHEN, CDR2 SYDVKM. The length of the CDR3 is 18 residues. V was shortened by 7 bases and J by 0 bases, with 19 bases between the two germline ends. In DNA, the CDR3 is TGTGCCAGCACCCCGGTGGGGGGGCTTAGCTCTGGGGCCAACGTCCTGACTTTC. Translating it yields CASTPVGGLSSGANVLTF.